One and the same sample provided the 32 T cell receptor beta chains below, sequenced in a study of blood T cell repertoires in COVID-19. The protocol was immunoSEQ multiplex PCR, while the TCRdb copy is restricted to in-frame clones and leaves out a portion. Among over 150,000 clones listed, 70% to 85% were seen once. The sequenced sample consisted of peripheral blood. The receptor set was obtained from a woman aged 55-69 years with acute or convalescent COVID-19.

The chain links TRBV27 to TRBJ2-1, with a tentative D call TRBD1 (6 bases). The germline V gene encodes CDR1 MNHEY and CDR2 SMNVEV (reference sequence). Trimming left V 2 bases short and J 6 bases short, with 14 bases between. This CDR3 spans 15 amino acids. In nucleotides, the CDR3 is TGTGCCAGCAGTTTAGGGGTAACAGGGACCAATGAGCAGTTCTTC. Amino acid sequence: CASSLGVTGTNEQFF.

The chain has TRBV7-9 and TRBJ1-2, with D maybe TRBD1 (5 bases). V was shortened by 2 bases and J by 5 bases, with 18 bases between the two germline ends. Germline CDR1 is SEHNR and CDR2 is FQNEAQ (reference sequence). The CDR3 is made up of 16 amino acids. CDR3 nucleotides: TGTGCCAGCAGCTTATTTTTAGGGGTTCAGAAGTATGGCTACACCTTC. This gives the protein CASSLFLGVQKYGYTF.

The CDR3 loop is CAISYGEGGDGYTF. DNA for the CDR3: TGTGCCATCAGCTATGGGGAAGGAGGCGATGGCTACACCTTC. The V gene is TRBV10-3, the J gene TRBJ1-2; unclear D gene. This CDR3 has 14 amino acids. Germline CDR1 reads ENHRY; CDR2 reads SYGVKD. V lost 6 bases and J 6 bases, leaving 17 bases between the germline ends.

This clone was seen just once. The V gene is TRBV28, the J gene TRBJ2-1; D is perhaps TRBD2 (5 bases). V lost 5 bases and J lost 8, with 28 bases in between. The germline CDR1 and CDR2 sequences are MDHEN and SYDVKM. CDR3 length equals 18 residues. The DNA for the CDR3 is TGTGCCAGCAGTACCATGGCCAAATTAAAGACTAACCCTGATGAGCAGTTCTTC. As protein: CASSTMAKLKTNPDEQFF.

The CDR3 sequence: CASSYAPGYGNEQFF. The CDR3 DNA reads as TGTGCCAGCAGTTATGCCCCAGGGTACGGCAATGAGCAGTTCTTC. The V and J genes are TRBV6-4 and TRBJ2-1; a weak D match, TRBD1 (5 bases). Between the trimmed V and J ends, which lost 5 bases and 6 bases, there was a span of 17 bases. Germline CDR1 MRHNA, CDR2 SNTAGT. The CDR3 runs to 15 residues.

The chain has TRBV3-1 (or the pseudogene TRBV3-2) and TRBJ2-3; possibly TRBD2 for D (6 bases). The CDR3 is made up of 16 amino acids. The germline CDR1 and CDR2 sequences are LGHDT and YNNKEL (reference sequence). Trimming pared 1 base from V and 2 bases from J, leaving 13 bases between. The CDR3 DNA is TGTGCCAGCAGCCAAGTTACGGGGGTACTCACAGATACGCAGTATTTT. This gives the protein CASSQVTGVLTDTQYF.

This clone has just a few counts. V and J are TRBV2 and TRBJ2-7; the match to TRBD2 covers 7 bases. Trimming cost V 2 bases and J 6 bases; bases outside gene matches: 4. Germline V gene sequence: CDR1 SNHLY, CDR2 FYNNEI. The CDR3 is 13 amino acids. The CDR3 here is CASSELGTTEQYV. In nucleotides, the CDR3 is TGTGCCAGCAGTGAACTGGGGACTACCGAGCAGTACGTC.

The chain uses TRBV7-3 and TRBJ2-1; 12 bases line up with TRBD2. From germline, CDR1 is SGHTA and CDR2 FQGTGA. The CDR3 sequence is 15 residues long. V was pared by 2 bases and J by 8 bases, with 4 bases of the junction left unmatched. The CDR3 nucleotides read TGTGCCAGCAGCTTACGACTAGCGGGGGTGGATGAGCAGTTCTTC. Its translation is CASSLRLAGVDEQFF.

V gene TRBV19 combines with J gene TRBJ1-1, with D tentatively TRBD1 (6 bases). Trimming left V 1 base short and J 1 base short, with 13 bases between. The CDR3 covers 16 residues. CDR1 and CDR2 from the germline V gene are LNHDA and SQIVND (reference sequence). The CDR3 here is CASSIGMRGGNTEAFF. The DNA for the CDR3 is TGTGCCAGTAGTATAGGGATGCGAGGGGGGAACACTGAAGCTTTCTTT.

The V gene is TRBV7-2, the J gene TRBJ1-6; D remains unclear. The CDR3 extends over 12 amino acids. V was pared by 5 bases and J by 9 bases, with 8 bases between. Germline V gene lookup returns CDR1 SGHTA and CDR2 FQGNSA. Here the CDR3 reads CASSPPGSPLHF. The DNA for the CDR3 is TGTGCCAGCAGCCCCCCAGGTTCACCCCTCCACTTT.

This clone occurred a few times. The chain recombines TRBV24-1 with TRBJ2-2; D gene uncertain. The CDR3 length is 14 residues. CDR1 is KGHDR, CDR2 SFDVKD, per germline. Between the trimmed V and J ends, which lost 7 bases and 3 bases, there was a span of 11 bases. The CDR3 DNA sequence: TGTGCCACCAGAACCACCCTAGACACCGGGGAGCTGTTTTTT. This codes for CATRTTLDTGELFF.

This chain uses TRBV3-1 (or the pseudogene TRBV3-2) with TRBJ1-3, with D possibly being TRBD1 (5 bases). The CDR3 loop spans 14 amino acids. The V gene lost 4 bases and the J gene lost 2 bases, with 9 bases spanning the gap. From germline, CDR1 is LGHDT and CDR2 YNNKEL (reference sequence). CDR3 in amino acids: CASSPGTPGNTIYF. The CDR3 nucleotides read TGTGCCAGCAGCCCCGGGACTCCTGGAAACACCATATATTTT.

With respect to this clone: The same CDR3 is also encoded by other DNA sequences in this sample. The V call is TRBV7-3, the J call TRBJ2-5; TRBD2 matches 8 bases. The ends lost 0 bases at V and 1 base at J; junction bases unmatched: 1. This CDR3 comprises 15 residues. The germline gives CDR1 SGHTA, CDR2 FQGTGA. CDR3 coding DNA: TGTGCCAGCAGCTTAACGGCGGGGGGCCAAGAGACCCAGTACTTC. Translating gives CASSLTAGGQETQYF. Filled out from reference TRBV7-3 and TRBJ2-5, the complete variable domain reads GAGVSQTPSNKVTEKGKYVELRCDPISGHTALYWYRQSLGQGPEFLIYFQGTGAADDSGLPNDRFFAVRPEGSVSTLKIQRTERGDSAVYLCASSLTAGGQETQYFGPGTRLLVL.

The chain links TRBV12-3 or TRBV12-4 to TRBJ2-5; weak D call: TRBD2 (5 bases). The CDR3 extends over 13 amino acids. Trimming left V 3 bases short and J 7 bases short, with 12 bases between. The CDR3 here is CASSFTGKVTQYF. CDR3 coding DNA: TGTGCCAGCAGTTTCACGGGGAAGGTGACCCAGTACTTC.

The chain is built from TRBV11-2 and TRBJ1-3; D remains unclear. There are 14 residues in the CDR3. Trimming pared 10 bases from V and 4 bases from J, leaving 17 bases between. The germline V gene encodes CDR1 SGHAT and CDR2 FQNNGV. CDR3 amino acids: CATAPVYSGNTIYF. The CDR3 DNA follows: TGTGCCACCGCCCCGGTTTACAGCGGAAACACCATATATTTT.

Only a few counts were recorded for this clone. The gene calls are TRBV28 and TRBJ1-1; tentatively, D is TRBD1 (5 bases). V gave up 2 bases and J gave up 4 bases, with 11 bases separating them. CDR3 length: 14 residues. CDR1 MDHEN and CDR2 SYDVKM come from the germline V gene. The CDR3 here is CASSLGGRFTEAFF. The CDR3 region has the DNA TGTGCCAGCAGTTTAGGGGGGAGGTTCACTGAAGCTTTCTTT.

The chain has TRBV2 and TRBJ1-1; tentative D call: TRBD1 (5 bases). V gave up 2 bases and J gave up 1 base, with 11 bases separating them. Looked up from germline, CDR1 is SNHLY and CDR2 is FYNNEI. The CDR3 has 15 residues. The CDR3 bases are TGTGCCAGCAGTGAATCGGACACAAGGAACACTGAAGCTTTCTTT. Protein sequence: CASSESDTRNTEAFF. The whole variable domain, filled in from reference TRBV2 and TRBJ1-1, reads EPEVTQTPSHQVTQMGQEVILRCVPISNHLYFYWYRQILGQKVEFLVSFYNNEISEKSEIFDDQFSVERPDGSNFTLKIRSTKLEDSAMYFCASSESDTRNTEAFFGQGTRLTVV.

This sequence joins TRBV28 and TRBJ1-6; 7 nucleotides agree with TRBD1. Germline V gives CDR1 MDHEN, CDR2 SYDVKM. V shed 4 bases, J shed 13 bases, and the junction held 13 bases outside the gene matches. The CDR3 contains 15 residues. The CDR3 here is CASSSTPDRMPPLHF. In nucleotides, the CDR3 is TGTGCCAGCAGTTCAACTCCGGACAGGATGCCGCCCCTCCACTTT.

The CDR3 reads CASSEAGAPQKEQYV. CDR3 coding DNA: TGCGCCAGCAGTGAAGCGGGGGCCCCCCAAAAAGAGCAGTACGTC. The chain has TRBV10-2 and TRBJ2-7; 8 nucleotides agree with TRBD2. The trim removed 3 bases at V and 7 bases at J, leaving 11 bases unmatched. This CDR3 contains 15 residues. CDR1 and CDR2 (germline): WSHSY, SAAADI.

Only a few counts were recorded for this clone. The chain has TRBV6-5 and TRBJ2-5, with a tentative D call TRBD2 (7 bases). The CDR3 consists of 15 residues. Trimming shortened V by 6 bases and J by 1 base, and 15 bases separated the two germline ends. CDR1 is MNHEY and CDR2 is SVGAGI in the germline V gene. CDR3 bases: TGTGCCAGCAGCGCAGGGGACTACCTCCAAGAGACCCAGTACTTC. This sequence encodes CASSAGDYLQETQYF.

CDR3 bases: TGCGCCAGCAGCTCGACAGGGGATGGCAATCAGCCCCAGCATTTT. This codes for CASSSTGDGNQPQHF. The chain couples TRBV5-1 to TRBJ1-5, with 8 bases fitting TRBD1. This CDR3 is built from 15 residues. Germline values: CDR1 SGHRS, CDR2 YFSETQ. V dropped 3 bases and J dropped 2; count of bases not matched to a gene: 4.

The rearrangement uses TRBV6-2 or TRBV6-3 and TRBJ2-7; 10 positions agree with TRBD1. The CDR3 length is 14 residues. The J segment lost 6 bases and the V segment lost 5 bases, leaving 7 bases of the junction unmatched. Looked up from germline, CDR1 is MNHEY and CDR2 is SVGEGT. The CDR3 bases are TGTGCCAGCAGTGGACAGGGGGGGGTTCGCGAGCAGTACTTC. The encoded protein is CASSGQGGVREQYF.

The genes are TRBV2 and TRBJ1-1, with a weak D call TRBD1 (5 bases). The ends were cut back, 2 bases at V and 11 bases at J, with 12 bases in the middle. The CDR3 spans 12 residues. CDR1 is SNHLY and CDR2 is FYNNEI in the germline V gene. The DNA of the CDR3 is TGTGCCAGCAGTGAACAGGGAATCGGGGCTTTCTTT. Protein sequence: CASSEQGIGAFF.

This chain uses TRBV6-5 with TRBJ2-7; 7 bases map to TRBD1. There are 14 residues in the CDR3. V was pared by 6 bases and J by 1 base, with 6 bases of the junction left unmatched. From germline, CDR1 is MNHEY and CDR2 SVGAGI. CDR3 sequence reads: CASSFWDRSYEQYF. The CDR3 bases are TGTGCCAGCAGCTTCTGGGACAGATCCTACGAGCAGTACTTC.

The CDR3 DNA reads as TGTGCCAGCAGCGTCCTTGGGGGGGACGAGCAGTACGTC. Protein: CASSVLGGDEQYV. The chain links TRBV11-2 to TRBJ2-7; TRBD2 aligns across 7 bases. The germline V gene has CDR1 SGHAT and CDR2 FQNNGV. This CDR3 is built from 13 residues. V shed 5 bases and J 5 bases; nucleotides not matched to a gene: 6.

The rearrangement uses TRBV29-1 and TRBJ2-1; perhaps TRBD2 as D (5 bases). The CDR3 extends over 13 amino acids. Germline V gene data show CDR1 as SQVTM and CDR2 as ANQGSEA. V was trimmed by 3 bases and J by 6 bases, leaving 12 bases between them. The CDR3 DNA reads as TGCAGCGTTGAGTTCGGCGGACTCAATGAGCAGTTCTTC. Encoded protein: CSVEFGGLNEQFF.

This clone was seen once. This chain links TRBV11-3 with TRBJ2-1, with 11 nucleotides matching TRBD2. Germline V CDR1 and CDR2: SGHNT, YENEEA. The J segment lost 1 base and the V segment lost 3 bases, leaving 2 bases of the junction unmatched. CDR3 length: 16 amino acids. CDR3 nucleotides: TGTGCCAGCAGCTTTAGCGGGGGGGGATCCTACAATGAGCAGTTCTTC. This codes for CASSFSGGGSYNEQFF.

This clone was seen only a few times. The chain joins TRBV6-6 to TRBJ1-4; weak D call: TRBD1 (5 bases). The CDR3 is 15 residues long. V was cut by 8 bases and J by 6 bases, with 19 bases left in between. CDR1 MNHNY and CDR2 SVGAGI come from the germline V gene (reference sequence). This CDR3 reads CASGTSWGGDEKLFF. The CDR3, as DNA: TGTGCCAGCGGGACCTCTTGGGGCGGGGATGAAAAACTGTTTTTT.

V gene TRBV14 combines with J gene TRBJ2-5; TRBD2 might be the D (6 bases). Trimming removed 5 bases from V and 7 bases from J, with 23 bases in between. The germline V gene has CDR1 SGHDN and CDR2 FVKESK. This CDR3 region has 16 residues. This CDR3 reads CASSAGGSVSSPTQYF. The CDR3 nucleotides are TGTGCCAGCAGCGCTGGGGGGAGCGTCTCCTCCCCGACCCAGTACTTC.

This clone turned up a few times. The CDR3 loop reads CASSIQELYGYTF. For the CDR3, the DNA is TGTGCCAGCAGCATACAGGAGCTATATGGCTACACCTTC. The chain recombines TRBV2 with TRBJ1-2; the D gene is possibly TRBD1 (5 bases). Germline values: CDR1 SNHLY, CDR2 FYNNEI. This CDR3 is built from 13 residues. V was trimmed by 6 bases and J by 5 bases, leaving 13 bases between them. The complete variable domain, with remaining parts taken from reference TRBV2 and TRBJ1-2, reads EPEVTQTPSHQVTQMGQEVILRCVPISNHLYFYWYRQILGQKVEFLVSFYNNEISEKSEIFDDQFSVERPDGSNFTLKIRSTKLEDSAMYFCASSIQELYGYTFGSGTRLTVV.

V and J are TRBV5-6 and TRBJ2-1; a weak D match, TRBD1 (6 bases). Trimming removed 2 bases at V and 2 bases at J, with 20 bases between. This CDR3 has 18 residues. The germline V gene has CDR1 SGHDT and CDR2 YYEEEE. For the CDR3, the DNA is TGTGCCAGCAGCTTCTCAATGCAGGGGAGTAGGGCCTACAATGAGCAGTTCTTC. Amino acid sequence: CASSFSMQGSRAYNEQFF.

The chain carries TRBV19 and TRBJ2-2, with TRBD1 identical over 12 bases. V shed 7 bases and J 6 bases; nucleotides not matched to a gene: 12. The CDR3 is made up of 17 amino acids. Germline CDR1 reads LNHDA; CDR2 reads SQIVND (reference sequence). CDR3 protein: CASIPKGGQGAAGELFF. The CDR3 bases are TGTGCCAGTATCCCAAAGGGGGGACAGGGGGCGGCCGGGGAGCTGTTTTTT.